One sample yielded the 19 T cell receptor beta chains listed below, sequenced in a study of T cell changes during pregnancy in multiple sclerosis. Method: immunoSEQ multiplex PCR; TCRdb's copy keeps in-frame clones and lacks some. The sample lists approximately 30,000 clones; 75% to 90% were seen once. This specimen was CD4+ T cells from peripheral blood mononuclear cells, taken in the first trimester of pregnancy. The receptors were sampled from a female donor in good health, enrolled as a control in a pregnancy study.

This clone was counted a few times. The chain links TRBV4-1 to TRBJ1-1; D unresolved. The germline V gene has CDR1 MGHRA and CDR2 YSYEKL. The V end was cut by 2 bases, the J end by 2 bases, with 12 bases between. CDR3 length: 15 amino acids. The CDR3 is CASSQSFRGNTEAFF. Written as DNA, the CDR3 is TGCGCCAGCAGCCAAAGTTTCCGGGGAAACACTGAAGCTTTCTTT.

The J gene is TRBJ2-7, the V gene TRBV5-4, with D possibly TRBD1 on 6 matching bases. The CDR3 covers 15 residues. Germline CDR1 is SGHNT and CDR2 is YYREEE (reference sequence). The V gene lost 2 bases and the J gene lost 3 bases, with 15 bases spanning the gap. This chain's CDR3 is CASSLQGLAGYEQYF. CDR3 coding DNA: TGTGCCAGCAGCTTACAGGGTCTGGCGGGCTACGAGCAGTACTTC.

The CDR3 DNA reads as TGTGCCAGCAGTGTTAAGACAGGTGGGGAGACCCAGTACTTC. This sequence encodes CASSVKTGGETQYF. The J gene is TRBJ2-5, the V gene TRBV6-1; tentative D call: TRBD1 (6 bases). V shed 4 bases and J shed 5 bases, with 14 bases lying between them. The CDR3 consists of 14 residues. Germline CDR1 reads MNHNS; CDR2 reads SASEGT.

The J gene is TRBJ1-2, the V gene TRBV4-1, with 7 nucleotides matching TRBD1. The CDR3 spans 17 residues. The V segment lost 3 bases and the J segment 4 bases; nucleotides outside the gene matches: 14. Germline V gene lookup returns CDR1 MGHRA and CDR2 YSYEKL. CDR3 protein: CASSHEALGGSAYGYTF. Here the CDR3 DNA reads TGCGCCAGCAGCCACGAAGCACTAGGGGGCTCCGCCTATGGCTACACCTTC.

The chain has TRBV20-1 and TRBJ2-1; TRBD1 might be the D (5 bases). The CDR3 runs to 11 residues. Trimming cost V 2 bases and J 6 bases, with 5 bases left between them. In germline, CDR1 is DFQATT, CDR2 SNEGSKA (reference sequence). CDR3 nucleotide sequence: TGCAGTGCTAGAAGGGGCAATGAGCAGTTCTTC. This encodes CSARRGNEQFF.

The chain couples TRBV7-6 to TRBJ2-6, with 7 bases matching TRBD2. V trimming: 1 base; J trimming: 4 bases; junction bases outside the gene matches: 1. The CDR3 extends over 15 amino acids. Germline V gives CDR1 SGHVS, CDR2 FNYEAQ. The DNA of the CDR3 is TGTGCCAGCAGCTTAGGGGGGGGAGGGGCCAACGTCCTGACTTTC. Its translation: CASSLGGGGANVLTF.

CDR3 loop: CAISEATGLGSPLHF. CDR3 DNA sequence: TGTGCCATCAGTGAGGCGACAGGGTTGGGTTCACCCCTCCACTTT. The chain joins TRBV10-3 to TRBJ1-6, with 7 bases aligning to TRBD1. The CDR3 is 15 residues long. CDR1 and CDR2 from the germline V gene are ENHRY and SYGVKD. V gave up 2 bases and J gave up 9 bases; unmatched junction bases: 7.

The chain has TRBV27 and TRBJ2-2; tentative D call: TRBD2 (6 bases). This CDR3 has 17 amino acids. The germline V gene has CDR1 MNHEY and CDR2 SMNVEV (reference sequence). Trimming took 6 bases from V and 10 from J, leaving 27 bases between them. As DNA, the CDR3 is TGTGCCAGCAGGCTAAAGTCGGGCGGGGCCAGGACCTCGGAGCTGTTTTTT. Protein product: CASRLKSGGARTSELFF.

There are a few counts of this clone. This rearrangement joins TRBV29-1 to TRBJ2-7, with 9 bases aligning to TRBD2. The V gene's germline CDR1 is SQVTM and CDR2 ANQGSEA. The CDR3 runs 14 residues. The J segment lost 6 bases and the V segment lost 6 bases, leaving 12 bases of the junction unmatched. CDR3 region: CSVGPPAGGAEQYF. The DNA of the CDR3 is TGCAGCGTAGGTCCCCCTGCGGGAGGGGCCGAGCAGTACTTC.

The chain uses TRBV18 and TRBJ1-3, with D tentatively TRBD1 (5 bases). This CDR3 is built from 14 residues. Trimming pared 1 base from V and 4 bases from J, leaving 8 bases between. Germline-derived CDR1 and CDR2 are KGHSH and LQKENI. CDR3 amino acids: CASSPQGQGNTIYF. For the CDR3, the DNA is TGTGCCAGCTCACCACAGGGGCAAGGAAACACCATATATTTT.

The chain couples TRBV5-1 to TRBJ1-2; D gene unclear. This CDR3 is built from 13 residues. V was clipped by 4 bases and J by 2 bases, with 9 bases between them. CDR1 and CDR2 from the germline V gene are SGHRS and YFSETQ. The CDR3 region is CASSPNTNYGYTF. CDR3 coding DNA: TGCGCCAGCAGCCCGAACACAAACTATGGCTACACCTTC.

The chain couples TRBV20-1 to TRBJ2-1; D may be TRBD1 (6 bases). The CDR3 loop spans 11 amino acids. Germline loops: CDR1 DFQATT, CDR2 SNEGSKA (reference sequence). Deletions cut 5 bases from V and 10 bases from J, with 12 bases between. This chain's CDR3 is CSAPSRGEQFF. CDR3 in DNA: TGCAGTGCTCCCTCCAGGGGCGAGCAGTTCTTC.

The rearrangement links TRBV5-1 to TRBJ1-1; 8 bases are a match to TRBD1. This CDR3 has 17 residues. Looked up from germline, CDR1 is SGHRS and CDR2 is YFSETQ. V was clipped by 4 bases and J by 0 bases; unmatched bases: 11. The CDR3 nucleotides are TGCGCCAGCAGCCCCGCTTGGACAGGGAACATGAACACTGAAGCTTTCTTT. Translation: CASSPAWTGNMNTEAFF.

This sequence joins TRBV10-3 and TRBJ2-5; 14 nucleotides agree with TRBD2. Losses at the gene ends were 3 bases for V and 1 base for J; bases not matched to a gene: 1. CDR1 is ENHRY and CDR2 is SYGVKD in the germline V gene. This CDR3 spans 16 amino acids. The CDR3 is CAISEGLAGGQETQYF. For the CDR3, the DNA is TGTGCCATCAGTGAAGGACTAGCGGGGGGCCAAGAGACCCAGTACTTC.

A few counts support this clone. The rearrangement uses TRBV10-1 and TRBJ1-1; possible D gene TRBD1, 5 bases. V shed 2 bases and J shed 7 bases, with 11 bases lying between them. Germline assignment: CDR1 WNHNN and CDR2 SYGVQD (reference sequence). This CDR3 is 13 amino acids long. This CDR3 reads CASSEGGEGEAFF. The CDR3 nucleotides are TGCGCCAGCAGTGAGGGGGGGGAGGGTGAAGCTTTCTTT.

This clone has a handful of counts. The chain links TRBV2 to TRBJ1-1, with D maybe TRBD1 (6 bases). The CDR3 is 15 amino acids. CDR1 is SNHLY, CDR2 FYNNEI, per germline. Trimming pared 5 bases from V and 1 base from J, leaving 14 bases between. As DNA, the CDR3 is TGTGCCAGCAGTCCCAGGGGTCAAGGGAACACTGAAGCTTTCTTT. It yields the protein CASSPRGQGNTEAFF. The full variable domain, its missing parts supplied by reference TRBV2 and TRBJ1-1, is EPEVTQTPSHQVTQMGQEVILRCVPISNHLYFYWYRQILGQKVEFLVSFYNNEISEKSEIFDDQFSVERPDGSNFTLKIRSTKLEDSAMYFCASSPRGQGNTEAFFGQGTRLTVV.

The chain employs TRBV6-1 and TRBJ1-3; 7 positions match TRBD1. This CDR3 region has 15 residues. Germline V gene lookup returns CDR1 MNHNS and CDR2 SASEGT. The junction had 6 bases not matched to a gene; V was cut back by 5 bases and J by 2 bases. CDR3 protein: CASSLLRGPGNTIYF. The CDR3 DNA reads TGTGCCAGCAGTCTTCTAAGGGGGCCTGGAAACACCATATATTTT.

V gene TRBV9 combines with J gene TRBJ2-1; 12 nucleotides agree with TRBD1. This CDR3 spans 16 amino acids. V shed 3 bases, J shed 10 bases, and the junction held 11 bases outside the gene matches. Germline CDR1 is SGDLS and CDR2 is YYNGEE. CDR3 nucleotide sequence: TGTGCCAGCAGCGCCCGGGACAGGGGGCGCAGTTGGGAGCAGTTCTTC. Its translation: CASSARDRGRSWEQFF. The variable domain in full, with the rest retrieved from reference TRBV9 and TRBJ2-1, is DSGVTQTPKHLITATGQRVTLRCSPRSGDLSVYWYQQSLDQGLQFLIQYYNGEERAKGNILERFSAQQFPDLHSELNLSSLELGDSALYFCASSARDRGRSWEQFFGPGTRLTVL.

The chain links TRBV19 to TRBJ2-5; 7 bases align to TRBD1. The CDR3 covers 14 residues. Trimming removed 2 bases from V and 4 bases from J; junction bases left unmatched: 4. Germline assignment: CDR1 LNHDA and CDR2 SQIVND (reference sequence). CDR3 nucleotide sequence: TGTGCCAGTAGTATACGGGCAGGGGGAGAGACCCAGTACTTC. Encoded protein: CASSIRAGGETQYF. The full variable domain, with the rest looked up from reference TRBV19 and TRBJ2-5, is DGGITQSPKYLFRKEGQNVTLSCEQNLNHDAMYWYRQDPGQGLRLIYYSQIVNDFQKGDIAEGYSVSREKKESFPLTVTSAQKNPTAFYLCASSIRAGGETQYFGPGTRLLVL.